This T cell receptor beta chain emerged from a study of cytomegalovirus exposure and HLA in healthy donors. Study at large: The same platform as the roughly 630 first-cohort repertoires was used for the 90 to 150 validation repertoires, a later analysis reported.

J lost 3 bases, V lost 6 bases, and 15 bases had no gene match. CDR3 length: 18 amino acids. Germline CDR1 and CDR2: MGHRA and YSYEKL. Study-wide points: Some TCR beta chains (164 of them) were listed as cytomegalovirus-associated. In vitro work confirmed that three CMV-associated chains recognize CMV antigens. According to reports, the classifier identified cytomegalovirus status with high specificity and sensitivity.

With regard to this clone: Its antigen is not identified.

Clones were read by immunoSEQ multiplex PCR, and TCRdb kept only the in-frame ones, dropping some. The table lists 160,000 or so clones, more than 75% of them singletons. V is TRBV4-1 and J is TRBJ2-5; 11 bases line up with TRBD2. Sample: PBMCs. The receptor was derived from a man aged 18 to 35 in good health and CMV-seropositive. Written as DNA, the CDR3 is TGCGCCAGCAGTTTGAGACTAGCGGGGACGGAGGGGAAAGAGACCCAGTACTTC. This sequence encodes CASSLRLAGTEGKETQYF.